The 8 T cell receptor beta chains below come from one sample, sequenced in a study of naive and memory T cell subsets. Both TRBC1 and TRBC2 were covered by a beta constant-region primer of two equimolar oligonucleotides. TCRdb called the UMI-ligation and nested PCR reads again in MiXCR, with one record for every CDR3 protein. The sample records 140,000 to 150,000 distinct CDR3 sequences, over 15% being singletons. The sequencing input was naive CD4+ T cells from blood. These receptor sequences come from a human donor in good health.

The chain is built from TRBV6-2 or TRBV6-3 and TRBJ1-2; 11 bases match TRBD1. This CDR3 region has 17 residues. V lost 8 bases, J lost 5 bases, and 16 bases stayed unmatched. Germline values: CDR1 MNHEY, CDR2 SVGEGT. The CDR3 bases are TGTGCCAGCTGGTCAGCCGGGACAGGGGGATATCGGTATGGCTACACCTTC. Amino acids: CASWSAGTGGYRYGYTF.

In this sample, this clonotype turned up many times. The rearrangement joins TRBV20-1 to TRBJ2-7, with unresolved D. CDR1 is DFQATT and CDR2 is SNEGSKA in the germline V gene (reference sequence). Trimming pared 7 bases from V and 4 bases from J, leaving 11 bases between. The CDR3 has 11 residues. CDR3: CSGRTKYEQYF. CDR3 DNA: TGCAGTGGGCGGACGAAGTACGAGCAGTACTTC.

This rearrangement joins TRBV11-2 to TRBJ2-1; 12 bases map to TRBD2. This CDR3 spans 15 amino acids. V was clipped by 7 bases and J by 6 bases; unmatched bases: 7. Germline V gene lookup returns CDR1 SGHAT and CDR2 FQNNGV. The CDR3 loop reads CASTLTGLAGNEQFF. Here the CDR3 DNA reads TGTGCCAGCACCCTGACGGGACTAGCGGGCAATGAGCAGTTCTTC.

V gene TRBV19 combines with J gene TRBJ2-1; D may be TRBD2 (6 bases). V gave up 6 bases and J gave up 5 bases, with 17 bases separating them. This CDR3 has 15 amino acids. CDR1 is LNHDA and CDR2 is SQIVND in the germline V gene (reference sequence). CDR3 in DNA: TGTGCCAGTAGAACGGGAGAAGTCTCGCACAATGAGCAGTTCTTC. Translating it yields CASRTGEVSHNEQFF. Using reference TRBV19 and TRBJ2-1 for the parts outside the CDR3, the full variable domain is DGGITQSPKYLFRKEGQNVTLSCEQNLNHDAMYWYRQDPGQGLRLIYYSQIVNDFQKGDIAEGYSVSREKKESFPLTVTSAQKNPTAFYLCASRTGEVSHNEQFFGPGTRLTVL.

This clonotype showed up just a few times. This chain connects TRBV6-1 to TRBJ1-5; possibly TRBD1 for D (5 bases). CDR3 length equals 17 residues. Between the trimmed V and J ends, which lost 2 bases and 0 bases, there was a span of 14 bases. The germline V gene has CDR1 MNHNS and CDR2 SASEGT. CDR3 in amino acids: CASSESWSGNSNQPQHF. For the CDR3, the DNA is TGTGCCAGCAGTGAATCGTGGTCAGGGAATAGCAATCAGCCCCAGCATTTT.

This clonotype has only a few counts. The chain links TRBV6-1 to TRBJ1-1; a possible D gene is TRBD1 (6 bases). V lost 7 bases and J 1 base, leaving 10 bases between the germline ends. This CDR3 contains 13 residues. Germline lookup yields CDR1 MNHNS and CDR2 SASEGT. The CDR3 nucleotides read TGTGCCAGCAAGGTGACAGGGAACACTGAAGCTTTCTTT. Encoded protein: CASKVTGNTEAFF.

This clonotype showed up just a few times. The chain employs TRBV19 and TRBJ2-3; no definite D call. The V gene's germline CDR1 is LNHDA and CDR2 SQIVND (reference sequence). V lost 3 bases to trimming and J lost 5 bases, with 6 bases between them. The CDR3 length is 12 residues. The CDR3 DNA follows: TGTGCCAGTAGTATCCAGCGAGATACGCAGTATTTT. Encoded protein: CASSIQRDTQYF. Combining the CDR3 with reference TRBV19 and TRBJ2-3 gives the whole variable domain DGGITQSPKYLFRKEGQNVTLSCEQNLNHDAMYWYRQDPGQGLRLIYYSQIVNDFQKGDIAEGYSVSREKKESFPLTVTSAQKNPTAFYLCASSIQRDTQYFGPGTRLTVL.

The sample holds a few counts of this clonotype. This chain joins TRBV29-1 and TRBJ1-2; TRBD1 matches 7 bases. V trimming: 7 bases; J trimming: 3 bases; junction bases outside the gene matches: 8. From germline, CDR1 is SQVTM and CDR2 ANQGSEA. There are 13 residues in the CDR3. DNA of the CDR3: TGCAGCGCTATGGGACAGCAAGACTATGGCTACACCTTC. This translates into CSAMGQQDYGYTF.